Sequencing of this TCR beta chain was carried out in a study of blood T cells in healthy people across ages. Primed by a sample-barcoded 5' primer and a J-beta primer mix, a second PCR proceeded for 7 to 11 cycles. TCRdb analysed the 5' RACE reads with MiXCR anew, one entry per CDR3 protein. The sample has 800,000 or so distinct CDR3 sequences; around 25% are singletons. A few counts support this clonotype. A much larger clone lies a single base off, so this may be a read error. Trimming took 3 bases from V and 7 from J, leaving 7 bases between them. Germline values: CDR1 MDHEN, CDR2 SYDVKM. This CDR3 is 11 amino acids long. This same sample was also part of a study on T cells of mothers and their children.

The receptor was derived from a boy aged 5 to 17 in good health. The gene calls are TRBV28 and TRBJ2-7; D is uncertain. Sequenced sample: blood. CDR3 bases: TGTGCCAGCAGTTTTTCGAGGGAGCAGTACTTC. Its protein is CASSFSREQYF.